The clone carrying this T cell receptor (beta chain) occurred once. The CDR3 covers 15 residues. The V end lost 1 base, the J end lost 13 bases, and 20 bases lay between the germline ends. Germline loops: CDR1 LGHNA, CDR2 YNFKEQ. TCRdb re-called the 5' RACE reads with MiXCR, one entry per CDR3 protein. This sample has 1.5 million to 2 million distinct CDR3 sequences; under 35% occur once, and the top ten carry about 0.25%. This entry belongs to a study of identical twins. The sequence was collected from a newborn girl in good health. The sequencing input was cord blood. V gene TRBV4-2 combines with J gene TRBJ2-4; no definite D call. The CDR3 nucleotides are TGTGCCAGCAGCCAAGGCGGTAATAATGGCGATGAGCAGTACTTC. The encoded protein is CASSQGGNNGDEQYF.